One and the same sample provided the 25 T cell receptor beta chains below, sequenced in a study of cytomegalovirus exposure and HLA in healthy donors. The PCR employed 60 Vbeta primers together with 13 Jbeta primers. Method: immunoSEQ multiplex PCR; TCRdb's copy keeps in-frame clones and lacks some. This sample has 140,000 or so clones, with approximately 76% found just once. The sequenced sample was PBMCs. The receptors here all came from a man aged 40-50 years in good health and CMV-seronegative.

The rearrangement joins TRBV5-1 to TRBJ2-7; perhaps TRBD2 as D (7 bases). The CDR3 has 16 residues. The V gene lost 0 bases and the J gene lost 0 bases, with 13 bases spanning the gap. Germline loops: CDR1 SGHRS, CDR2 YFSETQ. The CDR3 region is CASSLATAGASYEQYF. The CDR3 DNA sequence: TGCGCCAGCAGCTTGGCCACGGCGGGGGCCTCCTACGAGCAGTACTTC.

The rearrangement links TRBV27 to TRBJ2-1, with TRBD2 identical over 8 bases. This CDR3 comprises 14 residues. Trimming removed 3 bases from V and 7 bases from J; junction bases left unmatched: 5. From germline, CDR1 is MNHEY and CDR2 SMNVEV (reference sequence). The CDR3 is CASSLAAGVNEQFF. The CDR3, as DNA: TGTGCCAGCAGTTTGGCAGCGGGGGTAAATGAGCAGTTCTTC.

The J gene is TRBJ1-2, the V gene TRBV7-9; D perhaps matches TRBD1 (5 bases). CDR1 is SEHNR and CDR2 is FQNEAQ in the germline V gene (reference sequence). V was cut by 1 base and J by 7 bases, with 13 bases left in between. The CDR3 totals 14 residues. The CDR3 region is CASSLGGETSGYTF. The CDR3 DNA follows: TGTGCCAGCAGCTTAGGGGGGGAGACCTCTGGCTACACCTTC.

The CDR3 nucleotides read TGTGCCAGCAGCGTAGATTCCGGCGGGGGGTACGAGCAGTACTTC. This sequence encodes CASSVDSGGGYEQYF. This chain connects TRBV9 to TRBJ2-7, with 8 bases lining up with TRBD2. V trimming: 0 bases; J trimming: 4 bases; junction bases outside the gene matches: 6. Germline CDR1 is SGDLS and CDR2 is YYNGEE. CDR3 length: 15 amino acids. The full variable domain, rest sourced from reference TRBV9 and TRBJ2-7, is DSGVTQTPKHLITATGQRVTLRCSPRSGDLSVYWYQQSLDQGLQFLIQYYNGEERAKGNILERFSAQQFPDLHSELNLSSLELGDSALYFCASSVDSGGGYEQYFGPGTRLTVT.

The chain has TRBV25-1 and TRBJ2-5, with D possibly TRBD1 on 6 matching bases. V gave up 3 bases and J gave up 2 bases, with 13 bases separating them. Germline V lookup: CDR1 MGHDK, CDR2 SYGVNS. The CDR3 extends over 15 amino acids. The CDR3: CASSDLAGVQETQYF. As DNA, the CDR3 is TGTGCCAGCAGTGATTTGGCAGGGGTACAAGAGACCCAGTACTTC.

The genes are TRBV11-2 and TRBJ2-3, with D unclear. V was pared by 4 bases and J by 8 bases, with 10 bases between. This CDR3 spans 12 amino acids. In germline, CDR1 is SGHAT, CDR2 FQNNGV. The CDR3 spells CASSSQTGTQYF. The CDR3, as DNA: TGTGCCAGCAGCTCCCAAACGGGTACGCAGTATTTT.

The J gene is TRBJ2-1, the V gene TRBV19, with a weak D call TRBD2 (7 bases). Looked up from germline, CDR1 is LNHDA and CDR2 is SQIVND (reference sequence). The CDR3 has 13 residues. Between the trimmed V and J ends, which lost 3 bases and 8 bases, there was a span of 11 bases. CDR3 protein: CASSIWGGDEQFF. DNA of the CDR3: TGTGCCAGTAGTATCTGGGGGGGCGATGAGCAGTTCTTC.

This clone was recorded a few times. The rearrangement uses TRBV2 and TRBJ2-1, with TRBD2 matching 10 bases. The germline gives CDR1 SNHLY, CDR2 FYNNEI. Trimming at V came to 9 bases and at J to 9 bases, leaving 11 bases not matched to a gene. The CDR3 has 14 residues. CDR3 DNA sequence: TGTGCCAGACTACAGCGGGAGGGCCGTCCTGAGCAGTTCTTC. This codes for CARLQREGRPEQFF.

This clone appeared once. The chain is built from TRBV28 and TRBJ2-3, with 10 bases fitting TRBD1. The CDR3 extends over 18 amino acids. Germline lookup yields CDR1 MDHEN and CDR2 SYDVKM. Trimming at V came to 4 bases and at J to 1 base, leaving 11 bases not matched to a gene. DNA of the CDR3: TGTGCCAGCAGTTCCCCCTGGGACAGGGGTGCTGGCACAGATACGCAGTATTTT. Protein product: CASSSPWDRGAGTDTQYF.

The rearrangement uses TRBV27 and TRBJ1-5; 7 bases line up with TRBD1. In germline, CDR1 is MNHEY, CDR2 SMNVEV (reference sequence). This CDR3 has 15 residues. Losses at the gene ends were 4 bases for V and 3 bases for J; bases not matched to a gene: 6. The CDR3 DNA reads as TGTGCCAGCAGTTGGGATGACAGGGCCAATCAGCCCCAGCATTTT. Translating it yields CASSWDDRANQPQHF.

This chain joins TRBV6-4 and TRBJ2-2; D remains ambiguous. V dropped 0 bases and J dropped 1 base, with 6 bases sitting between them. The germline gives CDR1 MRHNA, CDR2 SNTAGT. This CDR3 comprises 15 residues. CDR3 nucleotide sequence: TGTGCCAGCAGTGACTCGCAGAAGAACACCGGGGAGCTGTTTTTT. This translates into CASSDSQKNTGELFF.

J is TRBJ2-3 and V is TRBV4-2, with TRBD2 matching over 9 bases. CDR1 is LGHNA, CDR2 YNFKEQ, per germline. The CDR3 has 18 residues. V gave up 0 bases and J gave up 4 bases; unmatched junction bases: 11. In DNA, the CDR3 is TGTGCCAGCAGCCAAGATGATTTCGCGGGAGGGCCGGCAGATACGCAGTATTTT. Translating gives CASSQDDFAGGPADTQYF.

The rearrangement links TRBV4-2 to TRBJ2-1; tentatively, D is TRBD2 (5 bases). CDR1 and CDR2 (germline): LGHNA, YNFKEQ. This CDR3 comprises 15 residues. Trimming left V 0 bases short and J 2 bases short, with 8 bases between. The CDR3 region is CASSQDRGTYNEQFF. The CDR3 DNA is TGTGCCAGCAGCCAAGACCGAGGGACCTACAATGAGCAGTTCTTC.

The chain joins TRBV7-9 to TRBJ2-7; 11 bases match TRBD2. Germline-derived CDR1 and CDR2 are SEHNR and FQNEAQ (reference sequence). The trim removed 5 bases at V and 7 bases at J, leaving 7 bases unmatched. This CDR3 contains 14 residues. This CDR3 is CASSPISGGAEQYF. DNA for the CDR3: TGTGCCAGCAGCCCGATTAGCGGGGGGGCTGAGCAGTACTTC.

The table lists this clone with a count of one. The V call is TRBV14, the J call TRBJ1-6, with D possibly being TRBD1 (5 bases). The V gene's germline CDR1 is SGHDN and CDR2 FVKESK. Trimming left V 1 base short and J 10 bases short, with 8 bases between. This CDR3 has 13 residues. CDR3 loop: CASSQAGGSPLHF. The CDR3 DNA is TGTGCCAGCAGCCAAGCGGGGGGGTCACCCCTCCACTTT.

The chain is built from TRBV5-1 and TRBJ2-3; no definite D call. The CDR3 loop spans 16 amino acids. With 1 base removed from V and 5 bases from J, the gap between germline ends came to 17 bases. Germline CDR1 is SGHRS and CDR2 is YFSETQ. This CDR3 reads CASSLSTLTSLDTQYF. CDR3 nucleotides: TGCGCCAGCAGCTTGTCTACTCTCACCTCCTTAGATACGCAGTATTTT.

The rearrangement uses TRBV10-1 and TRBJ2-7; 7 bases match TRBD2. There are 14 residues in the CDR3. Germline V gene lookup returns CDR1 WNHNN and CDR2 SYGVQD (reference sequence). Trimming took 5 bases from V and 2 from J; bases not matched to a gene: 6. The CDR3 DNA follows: TGCGCCAGCAGTTCATGGCGGGAGCCCTACGAGCAGTACTTC. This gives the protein CASSSWREPYEQYF.

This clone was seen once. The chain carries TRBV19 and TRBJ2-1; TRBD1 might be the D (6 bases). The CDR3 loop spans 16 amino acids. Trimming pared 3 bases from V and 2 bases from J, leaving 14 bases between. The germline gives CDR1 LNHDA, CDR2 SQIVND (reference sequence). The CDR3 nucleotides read TGTGCCAGTAGTATGGGTTGGACAGCCGCCTACAATGAGCAGTTCTTC. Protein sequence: CASSMGWTAAYNEQFF.

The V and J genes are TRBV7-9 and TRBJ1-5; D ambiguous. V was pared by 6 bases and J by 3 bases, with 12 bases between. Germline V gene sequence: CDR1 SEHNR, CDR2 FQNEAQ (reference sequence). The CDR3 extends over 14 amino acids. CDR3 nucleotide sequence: TGTGCCAGCAGGCCGGAGGGTCACAATCAGCCCCAGCATTTT. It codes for CASRPEGHNQPQHF.

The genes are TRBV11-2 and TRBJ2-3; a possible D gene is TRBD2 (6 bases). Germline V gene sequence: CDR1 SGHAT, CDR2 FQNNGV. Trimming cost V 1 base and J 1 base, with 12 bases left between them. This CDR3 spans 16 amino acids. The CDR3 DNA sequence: TGTGCCAGCAGCTTAGCGGGGCGGGGCCGCACAGATACGCAGTATTTT. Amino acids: CASSLAGRGRTDTQYF.

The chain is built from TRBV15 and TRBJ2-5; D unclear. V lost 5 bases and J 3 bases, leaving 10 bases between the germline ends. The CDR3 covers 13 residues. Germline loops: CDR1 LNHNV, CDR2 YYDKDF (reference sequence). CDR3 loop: CATSLRTEETQYF. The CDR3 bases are TGTGCCACCAGCCTACGAACGGAAGAGACCCAGTACTTC.

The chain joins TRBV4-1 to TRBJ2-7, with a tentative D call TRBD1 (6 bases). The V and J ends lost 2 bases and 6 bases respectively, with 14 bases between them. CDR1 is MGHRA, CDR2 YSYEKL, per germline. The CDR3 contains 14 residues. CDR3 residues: CASSQYPSGVEQYF. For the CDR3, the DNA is TGCGCCAGCAGCCAATACCCCTCAGGGGTCGAGCAGTACTTC.

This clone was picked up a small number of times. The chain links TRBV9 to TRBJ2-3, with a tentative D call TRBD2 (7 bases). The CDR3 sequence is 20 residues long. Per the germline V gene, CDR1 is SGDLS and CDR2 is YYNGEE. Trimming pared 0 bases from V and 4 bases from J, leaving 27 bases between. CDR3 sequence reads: CASSVGWPRRGGPGADTQYF. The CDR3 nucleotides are TGTGCCAGCAGCGTAGGATGGCCCCGGAGGGGGGGTCCTGGGGCAGATACGCAGTATTTT.

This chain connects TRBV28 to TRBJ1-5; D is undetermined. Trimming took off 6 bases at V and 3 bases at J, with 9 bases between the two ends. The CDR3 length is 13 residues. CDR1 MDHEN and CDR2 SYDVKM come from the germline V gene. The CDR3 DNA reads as TGTGCCAGCAGAGCGGGTTTCAATCAGCCCCAGCATTTT. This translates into CASRAGFNQPQHF.

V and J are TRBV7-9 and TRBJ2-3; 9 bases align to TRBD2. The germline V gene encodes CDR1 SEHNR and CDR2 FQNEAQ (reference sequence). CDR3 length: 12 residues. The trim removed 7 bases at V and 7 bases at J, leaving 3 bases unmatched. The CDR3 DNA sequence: TGTGCCAGCACTAGCGGGATCTATACGCAGTATTTT. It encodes CASTSGIYTQYF. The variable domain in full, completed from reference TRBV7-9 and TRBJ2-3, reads DTGVSQNPRHKITKRGQNVTFRCDPISEHNRLYWYRQTLGQGPEFLTYFQNEAQLEKSRLLSDRFSAERPKGSFSTLEIQRTEQGDSAMYLCASTSGIYTQYFGPGTRLTVL.